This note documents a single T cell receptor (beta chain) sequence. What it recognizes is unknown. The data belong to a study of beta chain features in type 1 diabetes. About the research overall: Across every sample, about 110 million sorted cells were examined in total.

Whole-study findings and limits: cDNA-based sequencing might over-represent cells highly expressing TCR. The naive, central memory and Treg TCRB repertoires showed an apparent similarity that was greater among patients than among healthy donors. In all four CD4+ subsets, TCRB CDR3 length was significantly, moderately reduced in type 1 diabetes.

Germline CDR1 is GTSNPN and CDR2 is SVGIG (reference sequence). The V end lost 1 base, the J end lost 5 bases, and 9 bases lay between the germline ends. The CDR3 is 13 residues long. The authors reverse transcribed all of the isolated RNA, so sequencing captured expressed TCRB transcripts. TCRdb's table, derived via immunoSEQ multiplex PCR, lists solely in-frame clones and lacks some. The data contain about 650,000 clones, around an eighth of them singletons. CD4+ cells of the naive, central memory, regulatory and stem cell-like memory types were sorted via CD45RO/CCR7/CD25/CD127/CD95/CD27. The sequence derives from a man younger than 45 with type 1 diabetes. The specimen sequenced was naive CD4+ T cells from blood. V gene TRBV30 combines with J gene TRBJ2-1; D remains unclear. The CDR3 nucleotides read TGTGCCTGGAGTGAGTGGACCAACAATGAGCAGTTCTTC. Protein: CAWSEWTNNEQFF.